What follows are 3 T cell receptor beta chains derived from one specimen sequenced in a study of shared clonotypes between healthy human individuals. Some clones are missing from TCRdb's copy, which holds only in-frame ones; the method was immunoSEQ multiplex PCR. The sample yields some 580,000 clones, almost 97% seen once. The sequencing sample was made of naive CD4+ T cells sorted from blood. The subset was: CD45RA+ positively selected. These receptors all stem from a woman aged 30 to 39 in good health.

The chain couples TRBV6-1 to TRBJ1-2; 12 bases are shared with TRBD1. The CDR3 has 15 residues. Germline trimming cut 10 bases from V and 3 bases from J; bases unmatched to any gene: 9. Germline CDR1 reads MNHNS; CDR2 reads SASEGT. As DNA, the CDR3 is TGTGCCACACTCCCGGGACAGGGGGCAGACTATGGCTACACCTTC. Translating gives CATLPGQGADYGYTF.

V usage is TRBV11-1 and J usage is TRBJ2-1; 8 bases are a match to TRBD2. CDR3 length: 14 amino acids. V lost 4 bases and J lost 9; bases outside the gene matches: 8. The germline V gene has CDR1 SGHAT and CDR2 FQDESV (reference sequence). CDR3 amino acids: CASSSRGAGGEQFF. CDR3 coding DNA: TGTGCCAGCAGCTCACGAGGGGCGGGAGGTGAGCAGTTCTTC.

The chain joins TRBV7-2 to TRBJ2-2; maybe TRBD2 (7 bases). Germline V gene sequence: CDR1 SGHTA, CDR2 FQGNSA. The CDR3 is 16 amino acids. V dropped 0 bases and J dropped 2 bases, with 10 bases sitting between them. The CDR3 loop reads CASSLAPGGNTGELFF. The DNA of the CDR3 is TGTGCCAGCAGCTTAGCGCCGGGGGGCAACACCGGGGAGCTGTTTTTT.